These 17 T cell receptor beta chains were sequenced from one sample in a study of CD8 T cells in ankylosing spondylitis. From the 5' RACE reads, TCRdb called clonotypes with MiXCR, one entry per CDR3 protein. The table has under 250,000 distinct CDR3 sequences, 10% seen once. Sequences were obtained from blood, either unsorted or a sorted T cell fraction (not recorded which). The receptor set was obtained from a male donor with ankylosing spondylitis or in good health (not recorded which).

This clonotype was seen ten or more times. The chain joins TRBV3-1 to TRBJ1-5; 9 bases map to TRBD1. J lost 7 bases, V lost 4 bases, and 8 bases had no gene match. The CDR3 is made up of 15 amino acids. Per germline, CDR1 LGHDT and CDR2 YNNKEL (reference sequence). The CDR3: CASSLGQGGQQPQHF. In DNA form, the CDR3 reads TGTGCCAGCAGCCTGGGACAGGGTGGGCAACAGCCCCAGCATTTT.

In its sample, this clonotype was seen many times. This chain joins TRBV9 and TRBJ2-7, with 15 bases matching TRBD2. Trimming removed 3 bases from V and 1 base from J; junction bases left unmatched: 2. From germline, CDR1 is SGDLS and CDR2 YYNGEE. The CDR3 has 16 amino acids. The CDR3 reads CASSAGLAGGSYEQYF. The CDR3 nucleotides are TGTGCCAGCAGCGCGGGACTAGCGGGGGGTTCCTACGAGCAGTACTTC.

The chain uses TRBV3-1 and TRBJ2-5; 9 bases align to TRBD2. The CDR3 is made up of 16 amino acids. J was trimmed by 1 base and V by 5 bases; bases with no gene match: 8. CDR1 and CDR2 (germline): LGHDT, YNNKEL (reference sequence). As DNA, the CDR3 is TGTGCCAGCAGCAAGCGGCTAGCGGGGCTCCAAGAGACCCAGTACTTC. Amino acids: CASSKRLAGLQETQYF.

This clonotype came up many times. V and J are TRBV10-3 and TRBJ1-6; possible D gene TRBD1, 6 bases. The length of the CDR3 is 12 residues. V lost 8 bases to trimming and J lost 7 bases, with 9 bases between them. Germline CDR1 reads ENHRY; CDR2 reads SYGVKD. The CDR3 reads CAISQGNSPLHF. In DNA, the CDR3 is TGTGCCATCTCACAGGGAAATTCACCCCTCCACTTT.

The sample holds many counts of this clonotype. The rearrangement uses TRBV5-6 and TRBJ2-1, with 10 bases aligning to TRBD1. Looked up from germline, CDR1 is SGHDT and CDR2 is YYEEEE. The CDR3 totals 15 residues. J was trimmed by 9 bases and V by 4 bases; bases with no gene match: 10. CDR3 in amino acids: CASSPEGQGRGEQFF. Written as DNA, the CDR3 is TGTGCCAGCAGCCCGGAGGGACAGGGGAGAGGTGAGCAGTTCTTC.

This clonotype came up many times. The chain employs TRBV12-3 or TRBV12-4 and TRBJ2-2; 15 bases fit TRBD2. Trimming cost V 5 bases and J 2 bases; bases outside gene matches: 6. The CDR3 sequence is 18 residues long. The CDR3: CASSIPGLAGGNTGELFF. The CDR3 DNA reads as TGTGCCAGCAGTATACCGGGACTAGCGGGGGGAAACACCGGGGAGCTGTTTTTT.

This chain's CDR3 is CSVASSGGLGNEQFF. The CDR3 DNA sequence: TGCAGCGTGGCATCTAGCGGGGGTCTTGGCAATGAGCAGTTCTTC. The chain carries TRBV29-1 and TRBJ2-1; 10 bases map to TRBD2. The germline V gene has CDR1 SQVTM and CDR2 ANQGSEA. This CDR3 has 15 residues. The V gene end was trimmed by 6 bases and the J gene end by 6 bases; junction bases not matched to a gene: 11.

This clonotype was detected ten times or more. The chain is built from TRBV10-3 and TRBJ1-1; TRBD1 agrees at 7 bases. The CDR3 spans 14 residues. The junction had 9 bases not matched to a gene; V was cut back by 6 bases and J by 5 bases. Germline V gene data show CDR1 as ENHRY and CDR2 as SYGVKD. CDR3: CAIRTQGIRTEAFF. The DNA of the CDR3 is TGTGCCATCAGGACACAGGGGATAAGGACTGAAGCTTTCTTT.

There are many counts of this clonotype. This chain uses TRBV28 with TRBJ1-2; no clear D. The ends were cut back, 7 bases at V and 1 base at J, with 13 bases in the middle. Looked up from germline, CDR1 is MDHEN and CDR2 is SYDVKM. The CDR3 covers 14 residues. In DNA form, the CDR3 reads TGTGCCAGCACCCCAATGTCCTTTAACTATGGCTACACCTTC. Protein sequence: CASTPMSFNYGYTF.

This clonotype was seen repeatedly, ten times or more. CDR3 nucleotide sequence: TGTGCCAGCAGCAGCGCTAGCGGGATGGGGAATGAGCAGTTCTTC. It translates to CASSSASGMGNEQFF. The chain uses TRBV7-6 and TRBJ2-1; 9 bases fit TRBD2. V shed 5 bases and J 7 bases; nucleotides not matched to a gene: 9. This CDR3 is 15 amino acids long. Germline CDR1 SGHVS, CDR2 FNYEAQ.

The chain carries TRBV7-9 and TRBJ2-2; tentatively, D is TRBD1 or TRBD2 (7 bases each). The germline CDR1 and CDR2 sequences are SEHNR and FQNEAQ (reference sequence). This CDR3 is 16 amino acids long. V lost 5 bases to trimming and J lost 5 bases, with 18 bases between them. CDR3 protein: CASSPTAGQQTGELFF. The CDR3 nucleotides are TGTGCCAGCAGCCCCACAGCGGGACAGCAGACCGGGGAGCTGTTTTTT.

This clonotype was counted many times. The rearrangement joins TRBV6-1 to TRBJ2-1, with 8 bases matching TRBD1. The CDR3 consists of 14 residues. CDR1 and CDR2 (germline): MNHNS, SASEGT. Trimming removed 6 bases from V and 7 bases from J; junction bases left unmatched: 8. CDR3 protein: CASSLSTGGNEQFF. The CDR3 DNA follows: TGTGCCAGCAGCCTATCTACAGGGGGAAATGAGCAGTTCTTC.

In this sample, this clonotype turned up many times. CDR3 region: CASSLMGGNTEAFF. CDR3 coding DNA: TGTGCCAGCAGCTTGATGGGCGGGAACACTGAAGCTTTCTTT. The chain is built from TRBV7-2 and TRBJ1-1; D gene unclear. V was clipped by 3 bases and J by 1 base, with 9 bases between them. Germline CDR1 is SGHTA and CDR2 is FQGNSA. The CDR3 has 14 amino acids.

This clonotype was counted at least ten times. The chain joins TRBV12-3 or TRBV12-4 to TRBJ2-1, with 11 bases matching TRBD2. The CDR3 loop spans 16 amino acids. Trimming took 5 bases from V and 6 from J; bases not matched to a gene: 9. CDR3 nucleotides: TGTGCCAGCAGTCTCCACGGGACTAGCGGCCCCAATGAGCAGTTCTTC. Protein product: CASSLHGTSGPNEQFF.

This clonotype came up once. The rearrangement uses TRBV2 and TRBJ1-5; a weak D match, TRBD1 (5 bases). Trimming left V 8 bases short and J 9 bases short, with 20 bases between. Germline V CDR1 and CDR2: SNHLY, FYNNEI. The CDR3 extends over 14 amino acids. The CDR3 region has the DNA TGTGCCAGCGGGGACGGGGGGATCGGTCGGCCCCAGCATTTT. Translated, it gives CASGDGGIGRPQHF.

This clonotype was recorded many times. The J gene is TRBJ2-4, the V gene TRBV7-9; 7 bases are shared with TRBD1. This CDR3 is 15 amino acids long. Germline V CDR1 and CDR2: SEHNR, FQNEAQ (reference sequence). Germline trimming cut 8 bases from V and 0 bases from J; bases unmatched to any gene: 7. CDR3 in amino acids: CASGTAVLAKNIQYF. CDR3 DNA: TGTGCCAGCGGGACAGCGGTACTAGCCAAAAACATTCAGTACTTC.

This clonotype appeared a few times. The chain couples TRBV27 to TRBJ2-7, with 7 bases aligning to TRBD1. Trimming removed 4 bases from V and 2 bases from J; junction bases left unmatched: 8. There are 15 residues in the CDR3. Germline V gene data show CDR1 as MNHEY and CDR2 as SMNVEV (reference sequence). The CDR3 DNA reads as TGTGCCAGCAGTTCCACGACAGGGCGCGCCTACGAGCAGTACTTC. It yields the protein CASSSTTGRAYEQYF.